This T cell receptor (beta chain) was retrieved from a study of T cells in Graves' hyperthyroidism and ophthalmopathy. This CDR3 comprises 13 residues. Germline V gene data show CDR1 as SNHLY and CDR2 as FYNNEI. Trimming shortened V by 10 bases and J by 3 bases, and 15 bases separated the two germline ends. What was amplified from RNA transcripts were TCR beta CDR3 regions. An initial round of RT-PCR targeting the TCR CDR3 relied on the HTBI primer set. TCRdb reprocessed the multiplex PCR reads via MiXCR and lists one record per CDR3 protein. The profile shows nearly 750,000 distinct CDR3 sequences, about a third of them singletons. The study left out patients who had uncontrolled infection, other autoimmune disease, pregnancy or lactation.

The rearrangement uses TRBV2 and TRBJ1-1, with D perhaps TRBD1 (6 bases). Sample: blood. The sequence derives from a woman aged 40 to 50 with Graves' hyperthyroidism. CDR3 in DNA: TGTGCCACGCGGACAGTACGTCACACTGAAGCTTTCTTT. Its translation: CATRTVRHTEAFF.